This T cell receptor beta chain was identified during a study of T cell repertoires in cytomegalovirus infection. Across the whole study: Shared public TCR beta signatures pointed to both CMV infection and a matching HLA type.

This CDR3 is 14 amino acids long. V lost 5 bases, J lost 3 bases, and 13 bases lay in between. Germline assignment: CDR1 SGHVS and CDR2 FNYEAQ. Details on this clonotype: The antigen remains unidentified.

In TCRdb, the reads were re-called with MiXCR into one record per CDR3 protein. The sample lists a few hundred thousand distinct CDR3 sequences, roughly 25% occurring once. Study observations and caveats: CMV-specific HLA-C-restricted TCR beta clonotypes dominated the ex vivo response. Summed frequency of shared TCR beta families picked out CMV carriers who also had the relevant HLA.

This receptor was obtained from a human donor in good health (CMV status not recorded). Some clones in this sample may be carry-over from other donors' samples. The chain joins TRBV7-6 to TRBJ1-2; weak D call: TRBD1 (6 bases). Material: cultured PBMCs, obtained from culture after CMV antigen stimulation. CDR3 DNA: TGTGCCAGCAGCCGTACCCGACAGGACTATGGCTACACCTTC. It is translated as CASSRTRQDYGYTF.